The 7 T cell receptor beta chains reported below all come from one sample, sequenced in a study of T cell responses to AZD1222 COVID-19 vaccine. Method: immunoSEQ multiplex PCR; TCRdb's copy keeps in-frame clones and lacks some. Here the sample spans some 120,000 clones, approximately 88% being singletons. The source was peripheral blood, collected on day 0 of AZD1222 vaccination. These TCRs come from an adult in good health.

The chain combines TRBV27 with TRBJ2-5; no clear D. This CDR3 comprises 16 residues. V was shortened by 5 bases and J by 0 bases, with 16 bases between the two germline ends. CDR1 and CDR2 from the germline V gene are MNHEY and SMNVEV (reference sequence). The CDR3 DNA sequence: TGTGCCAGCAGTCCGTGGCCGGCAAGCAACCAAGAGACCCAGTACTTC. Its protein is CASSPWPASNQETQYF.

This rearrangement joins TRBV28 to TRBJ1-3; D call uncertain. The CDR3 length is 13 residues. V lost 9 bases, J lost 4 bases, and 13 bases lay in between. CDR1 is MDHEN, CDR2 SYDVKM, per germline. The DNA for the CDR3 is TGTGCCAGTACCCCCCAACAGGGAAACACCATATATTTT. Translated: CASTPQQGNTIYF.

This chain joins TRBV12-3 or TRBV12-4 and TRBJ1-2; 7 bases fit TRBD1. The CDR3 totals 13 residues. V lost 5 bases, J lost 5 bases, and 5 bases stayed unmatched. The CDR3 spells CASSPTGVYGYTF. The CDR3 DNA reads as TGTGCCAGCAGTCCTACAGGGGTATATGGCTACACCTTC.

The CDR3 DNA is TGTGCCAGCTCTCCTAGACAGGGTTACACTGAAGCTTTCTTT. Translation gives CASSPRQGYTEAFF. V gene TRBV18 combines with J gene TRBJ1-1; TRBD1 aligns across 7 bases. Germline-derived CDR1 and CDR2 are KGHSH and LQKENI. CDR3 length: 14 amino acids. V shed 6 bases, J shed 3 bases, and the junction held 7 bases outside the gene matches.

The rearrangement links TRBV29-1 to TRBJ2-7; a weak D match, TRBD1 (5 bases). Germline V gene data show CDR1 as SQVTM and CDR2 as ANQGSEA. Trimming removed 6 bases at V and 3 bases at J, with 12 bases between. This CDR3 is 12 amino acids long. The CDR3 region is CSVRRADYEQYF. CDR3 sequence (DNA): TGCAGCGTGCGCAGGGCAGACTACGAGCAGTACTTC.

The chain has TRBV7-3 and TRBJ1-6; D not resolved. V dropped 4 bases and J dropped 7 bases, with 8 bases sitting between them. CDR3 length: 13 amino acids. Germline V gene sequence: CDR1 SGHTA, CDR2 FQGTGA. The CDR3 loop is CASSSTVNSPLHF. CDR3 DNA: TGTGCCAGCAGCTCGACGGTAAATTCACCCCTCCACTTT.

The chain couples TRBV4-1 to TRBJ1-5; D is unclear. The CDR3 has 13 amino acids. Germline loops: CDR1 MGHRA, CDR2 YSYEKL. V gave up 0 bases and J gave up 6 bases, with 6 bases separating them. CDR3 coding DNA: TGCGCCAGCAGCCAAGAGTGGGCTCAGCCCCAGCATTTT. Protein sequence: CASSQEWAQPQHF.